These T cell receptor beta chains were read from a single sample in a study of breast tumors, draining lymph nodes, adjacent tissues. TCRdb processed the multiplex PCR reads anew with MiXCR; each CDR3 protein has one entry. The sample has roughly 120,000 distinct CDR3 sequences; roughly 21% are singletons. Sequences were obtained from axillary lymph node tissue. These receptors all stem from a female donor with breast cancer. Some clones in this sample may be carry-over from other donors' samples. Both conserved end residues are part of each CDR3. The D gene is left open where the match is weak. Rows give clone size only sometimes, using once, few, many, or a class for an expanded clone.

>many|.|TRBJ2-7|TRBV7-9
CASSPQYEQYF
TGTGCCAGCAGCCCCCAATACGAGCAGTACTTC
>many|TRBD1|TRBJ1-2|TRBV5-6
CASSLTDRGNYGYTF
TGTGCCAGCAGCCTCACTGACAGGGGGAACTATGGCTACACCTTC
>many|.|TRBJ2-3|TRBV5-1
CASSYTGPSTDTQYF
TGCGCCAGCAGCTACACGGGGCCAAGCACAGATACGCAGTATTTT
>many|.|TRBJ2-1|TRBV7-8
CASSLAVQGGEQFF
TGTGCCAGCAGCTTAGCCGTACAGGGAGGAGAGCAGTTCTTC
>many|TRBD1|TRBJ1-2|TRBV7-3
CASSSTGGEDGYTF
TGTGCCAGCAGCTCGACAGGGGGAGAGGATGGCTACACCTTC
>many|TRBD1|TRBJ2-5|TRBV5-1
CASSSGQNKEETQYF
TGCGCCAGCAGCTCGGGACAGAACAAGGAAGAGACCCAGTACTTC
>many|.|TRBJ2-5|TRBV18
CASSPPRETQYF
TGTGCCAGCTCACCACCGCGGGAGACCCAGTACTTC
>few|.|TRBJ2-7|TRBV18
CASSPLLASWDYEQYF
TGTGCCAGCTCACCCCTGCTAGCTAGTTGGGACTACGAGCAGTACTTC
>many|.|TRBJ1-2|TRBV6-5
CASRNRALSYTF
TGTGCCAGCAGAAACAGGGCCCTCAGCTACACCTTC
>many|.|TRBJ2-3|TRBV6-4
CASIFWYGTDTQYF
TGTGCCAGCATTTTTTGGTACGGCACAGATACGCAGTATTTT
>many|.|TRBJ1-6|TRBV2
CASSGVVVSPLHF
TGTGCCAGCAGTGGGGTTGTAGTTTCACCCCTCCACTTT
>many|TRBD1|TRBJ1-2|TRBV4-1
CASSQVETGVVYGYTF
TGCGCCAGCAGCCAAGTGGAGACAGGGGTCGTCTATGGCTACACCTTC
>many|.|TRBJ2-1|TRBV20-1
CSARDPLAEQFF
TGCAGTGCTAGAGACCCTCTCGCCGAGCAGTTCTTC
>many|TRBD1|TRBJ1-6|TRBV9
CASSSRTGRNSPLHF
TGTGCCAGCAGCTCCCGGACAGGGCGTAATTCACCCCTCCACTTT
>.|.|TRBJ1-4|TRBV4-1
CASSQMGGPLNEKLFF
TGCGCCAGCAGCCAAATGGGGGGGCCTTTGAATGAAAAACTGTTTTTT
>many|.|TRBJ2-5|TRBV29-1
CSVDRPGNQETQYF
TGCAGCGTTGATCGCCCAGGGAACCAAGAGACCCAGTACTTC
>many|TRBD2|TRBJ2-3|TRBV19
CASSIPRGRGGQDTQYF
TGTGCCAGTAGTATCCCTCGGGGACGGGGGGGCCAAGATACGCAGTATTTT
>.|TRBD2|TRBJ2-7|TRBV25-1
CASSLAGGYEEYF
TGTGCCAGCAGTCTAGCGGGAGGGTACGAGGAGTACTTC
>many|.|TRBJ2-1|TRBV20-1
CSGSTSSYNEQFF
TGCAGTGGGAGTACGAGCTCCTACAATGAGCAGTTCTTC
>many|TRBD1|TRBJ1-5|TRBV10-3
CAISFTGEGQPQHF
TGTGCCATCAGTTTTACAGGGGAAGGACAGCCCCAGCATTTT
>many|TRBD2|TRBJ2-7|TRBV27
CASSPLRTRIDEQYF
TGTGCCAGCAGTCCACTTAGGACTAGAATCGACGAGCAGTACTTC
>many|.|TRBJ2-1|TRBV12-3/TRBV12-4
CASSLHRAYNEQFF
TGTGCCAGCAGTTTACACAGAGCCTACAATGAGCAGTTCTTC
>many|.|TRBJ1-4|TRBV15
CATSRQGLIEKLFF
TGTGCCACCAGCAGACAGGGGTTGATCGAAAAACTGTTTTTT
>many|.|TRBJ2-5|TRBV7-2
CASSLDRTLGTQYF
TGTGCCAGCAGCTTAGACCGGACTCTGGGGACCCAGTACTTC
>many|TRBD1|TRBJ2-1|TRBV2
CASSPGQGVDEQFF
TGTGCCAGCAGTCCGGGACAGGGGGTGGATGAGCAGTTCTTC
>many|.|TRBJ2-3|TRBV7-3
CASSEGGGPDTQYF
TGTGCCAGCAGTGAGGGTGGGGGTCCAGATACGCAGTATTTT
>.|TRBD1|TRBJ1-2|TRBV5-4
CASSLEQGGYGYTF
TGTGCCAGCAGCTTGGAACAGGGGGGCTATGGCTACACCTTC
>.|TRBD2|TRBJ2-5|TRBV5-1
CASSPSPFGGRDPETQYF
TGCGCCAGCAGCCCTTCACCCTTTGGCGGGAGGGATCCCGAGACCCAGTACTTC
>few|.|TRBJ1-5|TRBV6-5
CASRAGFSQPQHF
TGTGCCAGCAGAGCAGGGTTTAGTCAGCCCCAGCATTTT
>many|.|TRBJ1-2|TRBV7-9
CASSDHREGYYGYTF
TGTGCCAGCAGCGACCACAGGGAAGGATACTATGGCTACACCTTC
>many|.|TRBJ2-7|TRBV6-6
CASSYMSYEQYF
TGTGCCAGCAGTTACATGAGTTACGAGCAGTACTTC
>many|.|TRBJ2-5|TRBV13
CASSLLAGNQETQYF
TGTGCCAGCAGCTTACTGGCAGGCAACCAAGAGACCCAGTACTTC
>many|TRBD2|TRBJ2-3|TRBV5-1
CASSLNRGGQDTQYF
TGCGCCAGCAGCTTAAATCGGGGGGGCCAAGATACGCAGTATTTT
>many|TRBD2|TRBJ2-3|TRBV5-1
CASSYRSGEGTDTQYF
TGCGCCAGCAGTTATAGAAGCGGGGAGGGGACAGATACGCAGTATTTT
>many|TRBD2|TRBJ2-7|TRBV6-5
CASSSRVAGDYEQYF
TGTGCCAGCTCCTCACGGGTAGCGGGAGACTACGAGCAGTACTTC
>many|.|TRBJ2-1|TRBV11-3
CASSSRRDEQFF
TGTGCCAGCAGCTCCCGACGGGATGAGCAGTTCTTC
>many|TRBD2|TRBJ2-5|TRBV12-3/TRBV12-4
CASSLRRGEQETQYF
TGTGCCAGCAGTTTAAGGCGGGGGGAACAAGAGACCCAGTACTTC
>.|.|TRBJ1-1|TRBV7-3
CASSFTSRTEAFF
TGTGCCAGCAGCTTTACTTCGAGGACTGAAGCTTTCTTT
>.|TRBD2|TRBJ2-1|TRBV20-1
CSARGTSGRAYNEQFF
TGCAGTGCTAGGGGGACTAGCGGGAGGGCCTACAATGAGCAGTTCTTC
>many|.|TRBJ2-2|TRBV20-1
CSAPRGVSGELFF
TGCAGTGCTCCCCGAGGGGTGTCCGGGGAGCTGTTTTTT
>many|TRBD1|TRBJ2-7|TRBV6-5
CASSDRDRGSYEQYF
TGTGCCAGCAGTGACCGGGACAGGGGGTCCTACGAGCAGTACTTC
>many|TRBD2|TRBJ2-2|TRBV6-1
CASSKGLAGTGELFF
TGTGCCAGCAGTAAGGGACTAGCCGGCACCGGGGAGCTGTTTTTT
>many|.|TRBJ2-1|TRBV29-1
CSVEDLRVRDDEQFF
TGCAGCGTTGAAGATTTAAGGGTGAGGGACGATGAGCAGTTCTTC
>many|.|TRBJ2-5|TRBV19
CASSISYQETQYF
TGTGCCAGTAGTATCTCTTATCAAGAGACCCAGTACTTC
>many|TRBD2|TRBJ2-3|TRBV6-5
CASSSETSGLGTQYF
TGTGCCAGCAGTTCCGAGACTAGCGGACTTGGTACGCAGTATTTT
>many|TRBD1|TRBJ1-5|TRBV25-1
CASSATGANQPQHF
TGTGCCAGCAGCGCGACAGGGGCGAATCAGCCCCAGCATTTT
>many|.|TRBJ2-3|TRBV7-3
CASSRDRSRTDTQYF
TGTGCCAGCAGCAGAGACAGGAGCAGGACAGATACGCAGTATTTT
>many|.|TRBJ1-5|TRBV7-9
CASSFGGLVQPQHF
TGTGCCAGCAGCTTTGGTGGGCTCGTTCAGCCCCAGCATTTT
>many|TRBD2|TRBJ2-5|TRBV12-3/TRBV12-4
CASSFNRLTSVQETQYF
TGTGCCAGCAGTTTCAATCGTTTAACTAGCGTGCAAGAGACCCAGTACTTC
>many|.|TRBJ2-7|TRBV18
CASSPPDHLYYEQYF
TGTGCCAGCTCACCACCGGACCACCTGTACTACGAGCAGTACTTC
>.|TRBD2|TRBJ2-7|TRBV20-1
CSARGRLAEYEQYF
TGCAGTGCTAGAGGGCGTCTAGCGGAATACGAGCAGTACTTC
>many|TRBD2|TRBJ2-1|TRBV5-6
CASSSRLAGKQFF
TGTGCCAGCAGCTCGAGACTAGCGGGGAAGCAGTTCTTC
>many|TRBD1|TRBJ2-1|TRBV2
CASSVQGPYNEQFF
TGTGCCAGCAGTGTACAGGGGCCCTACAATGAGCAGTTCTTC
>many|.|TRBJ1-4|TRBV10-3
CAIRPSGGANEKLFF
TGTGCCATCAGGCCCTCGGGGGGGGCGAATGAAAAACTGTTTTTT